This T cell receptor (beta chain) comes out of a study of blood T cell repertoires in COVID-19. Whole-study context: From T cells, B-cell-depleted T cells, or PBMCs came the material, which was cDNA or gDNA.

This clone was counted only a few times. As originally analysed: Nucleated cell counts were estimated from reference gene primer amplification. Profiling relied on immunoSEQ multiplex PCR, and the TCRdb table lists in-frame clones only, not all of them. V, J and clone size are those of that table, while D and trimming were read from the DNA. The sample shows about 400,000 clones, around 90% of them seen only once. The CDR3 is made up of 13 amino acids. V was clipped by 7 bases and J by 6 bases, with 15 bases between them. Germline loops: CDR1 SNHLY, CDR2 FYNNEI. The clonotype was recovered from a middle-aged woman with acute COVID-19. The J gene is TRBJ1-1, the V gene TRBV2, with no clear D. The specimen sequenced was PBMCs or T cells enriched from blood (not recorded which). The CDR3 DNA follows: TGTGCCAGCACCCCGACCCCGAGGGCTGAAGCTTTCTTT. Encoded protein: CASTPTPRAEAFF.